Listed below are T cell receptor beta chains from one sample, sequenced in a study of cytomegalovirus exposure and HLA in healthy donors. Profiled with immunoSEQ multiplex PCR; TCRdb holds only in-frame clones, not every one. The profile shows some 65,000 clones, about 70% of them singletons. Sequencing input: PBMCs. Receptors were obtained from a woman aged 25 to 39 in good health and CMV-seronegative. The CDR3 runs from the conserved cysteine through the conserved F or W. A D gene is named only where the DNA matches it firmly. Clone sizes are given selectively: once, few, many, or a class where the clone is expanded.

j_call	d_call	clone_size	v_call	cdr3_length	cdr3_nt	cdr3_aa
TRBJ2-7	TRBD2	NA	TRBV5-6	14	TGTGCCAGCAACTTCGGACTAGCGGCCTACGAGCAGTACTTC	CASNFGLAAYEQYF
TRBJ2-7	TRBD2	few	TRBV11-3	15	TGTGCCAGCAGCCCCACTAGCGGGGGGAACTACGAGCAGTACTTC	CASSPTSGGNYEQYF
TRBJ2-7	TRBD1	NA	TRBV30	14	TGTGCCTGGAGTTCAGGACAGGGTGTTGACGAGCAGTACTTC	CAWSSGQGVDEQYF
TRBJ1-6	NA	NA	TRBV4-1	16	TGCGCCAGCAGCCAAGCTCTGGGCAGGGTGGATTCACCCCTCCACTTT	CASSQALGRVDSPLHF
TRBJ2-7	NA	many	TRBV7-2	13	TGTGCCAGCAGGGGGGGTACCGGCGGGGAGCAGTACTTC	CASRGGTGGEQYF
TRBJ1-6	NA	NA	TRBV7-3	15	TGTGCCAGCAGCTTAGGGGGGAGGAATAATTCACCCCTCCACTTT	CASSLGGRNNSPLHF
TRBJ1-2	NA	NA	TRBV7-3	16	TGTGCCAGCAGCTTAACGGGTCAGGGCTCTAACTATGGCTACACCTTC	CASSLTGQGSNYGYTF
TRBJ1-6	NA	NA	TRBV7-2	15	TGTGCCAGCAGGCAAGGGGCAGTTGCAAATTCACCCCTCCACTTT	CASRQGAVANSPLHF
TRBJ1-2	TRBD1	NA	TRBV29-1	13	TGCAGCGTCCTGCCGGGACAGGGTTATGGCTACACCTTC	CSVLPGQGYGYTF
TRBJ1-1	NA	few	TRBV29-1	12	TGCAGCGCCGACAAACTCAACACTGAAGCTTTCTTT	CSADKLNTEAFF
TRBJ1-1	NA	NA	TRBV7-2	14	TGTGCCAGCAGCGCGGACAGTCGGAACACTGAAGCTTTCTTT	CASSADSRNTEAFF
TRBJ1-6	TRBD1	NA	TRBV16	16	TGTGCCAGCAGCCATCGCAGACAGGGGACCAATTCACCCCTCCACTTT	CASSHRRQGTNSPLHF
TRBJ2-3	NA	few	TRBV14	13	TGTGCCAGCAGCCAACAGGGGTGGGATACGCAGTATTTT	CASSQQGWDTQYF
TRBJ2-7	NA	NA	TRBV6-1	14	TGTGCCAGCAGTGAAGATAACAGGGTCCCCGAGCAGTACTTC	CASSEDNRVPEQYF
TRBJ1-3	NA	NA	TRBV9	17	TGTGCCAGCAGCTTGAATAATAACAGGGAGCTTGGGAACACCATATATTTT	CASSLNNNRELGNTIYF
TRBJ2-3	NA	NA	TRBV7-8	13	TGTGCCAGCAGCTTAGAGTATACAAATACGCAGTATTTT	CASSLEYTNTQYF
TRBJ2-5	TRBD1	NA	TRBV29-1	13	TGCAGCGTTGGGCAGGGGGCCTGGGAGACCCAGTACTTC	CSVGQGAWETQYF
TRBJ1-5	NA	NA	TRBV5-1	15	TGCGCCAGCAGCCCCGGGATCTATAGCAATCAGCCCCAGCATTTT	CASSPGIYSNQPQHF
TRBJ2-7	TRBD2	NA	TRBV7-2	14	TGTGCCAGCAGCGCGGGACTAGCGAACTACGAGCAGTACTTC	CASSAGLANYEQYF
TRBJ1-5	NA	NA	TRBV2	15	TGTGCCAGCGGCCTACAGGGCCATAGCAATCAGCCCCAGCATTTT	CASGLQGHSNQPQHF
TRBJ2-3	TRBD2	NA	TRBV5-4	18	TGTGCCAGCAGCTTGGATCGGCGGGGGGGGTTTAGCACAGATACGCAGTATTTT	CASSLDRRGGFSTDTQYF
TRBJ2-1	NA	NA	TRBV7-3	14	TGTGCCAGCAGCTCTTCTCCCCAGGCAATTGAGCAGTTCTTC	CASSSSPQAIEQFF